This TCR beta chain was obtained from a study of early T cells in non-severe SARS-CoV-2 infection. Each CDR3 protein is one row after TCRdb ran MiXCR on the 5' RACE reads. The sample gives tens of thousands of distinct CDR3 sequences, about 8.9% of which show up once; roughly 18% is in the top ten. V trimming: 1 base; J trimming: 7 bases; junction bases outside the gene matches: 13. There are 17 residues in the CDR3. Germline V gene sequence: CDR1 LGHNA, CDR2 YNFKEQ. This clonotype was detected ten times or more. The receptor was isolated from an adult who was a healthcare worker with PCR-confirmed SARS-CoV-2 infection or an uninfected control (not recorded which). Sequencing input: whole blood. The chain combines TRBV4-2 with TRBJ2-7; 10 bases line up with TRBD1. The CDR3 loop is CASSQALRGTGVREQYF. In nucleotides, the CDR3 is TGTGCCAGCAGCCAAGCTCTACGCGGGACAGGGGTTCGGGAGCAGTACTTC.